A single sample is the source of the 7 T cell receptor beta chains below, sequenced in a study of cytomegalovirus exposure and HLA in healthy donors. The PCR employed 60 Vbeta primers together with 13 Jbeta primers. Generated by immunoSEQ multiplex PCR, the TCRdb table keeps only in-frame clones and is missing some. The sample shows some 200,000 clones, less than 85% of them seen only once. Sequencing was done on a sample of PBMCs. The receptors stem from a man between 18 and 35 years old in good health and CMV-seronegative.

V usage is TRBV28 and J usage is TRBJ1-1; 7 nucleotides agree with TRBD1. Germline V gene sequence: CDR1 MDHEN, CDR2 SYDVKM. V shed 3 bases and J 7 bases; nucleotides not matched to a gene: 11. This CDR3 has 15 amino acids. The CDR3 DNA sequence: TGTGCCAGCAGTTTTAACCCCTTGCACAGGGGTGAAGCTTTCTTT. Protein sequence: CASSFNPLHRGEAFF.

CDR3 DNA sequence: TGTGCCAGCAGCGTAGAATCACGGACTTCTGGAAACACCATATATTTT. It specifies CASSVESRTSGNTIYF. The chain is built from TRBV9 and TRBJ1-3; D remains unclear. The CDR3 consists of 16 residues. Between the trimmed V and J ends, which lost 0 bases and 1 base, there was a span of 11 bases. From germline, CDR1 is SGDLS and CDR2 YYNGEE.

This clone occurred once. This chain connects TRBV5-1 to TRBJ2-1, with D possibly matching TRBD2 (6 bases). Trimming removed 3 bases from V and 2 bases from J, with 9 bases in between. CDR1 is SGHRS and CDR2 is YFSETQ in the germline V gene. The CDR3 totals 14 residues. Written as DNA, the CDR3 is TGCGCCAGCAGCTCCTCGGGAGCCTACAATGAGCAGTTCTTC. Its protein product is CASSSSGAYNEQFF.

This clone was detected a few times. The chain has TRBV19 and TRBJ2-2; 11 positions match TRBD2. V shed 6 bases, J shed 0 bases, and the junction held 6 bases outside the gene matches. Germline CDR1 is LNHDA and CDR2 is SQIVND (reference sequence). The CDR3 is 17 amino acids. CDR3 sequence reads: CASRPPGLAANTGELFF. The CDR3 DNA reads as TGTGCCAGTAGACCTCCGGGACTAGCGGCGAACACCGGGGAGCTGTTTTTT.

V gene TRBV6-6 combines with J gene TRBJ2-5; D unclear. In germline, CDR1 is MNHNY, CDR2 SVGAGI (reference sequence). The CDR3 has 14 amino acids. V lost 8 bases to trimming and J lost 1 base, with 14 bases between them. Written as DNA, the CDR3 is TGTGCCAGCCAAATGTCCCCCATCCAAGAGACCCAGTACTTC. Translated: CASQMSPIQETQYF.

This sequence joins TRBV10-1 and TRBJ2-1, with TRBD1 identical over 7 bases. This CDR3 has 15 amino acids. CDR1 is WNHNN and CDR2 is SYGVQD in the germline V gene (reference sequence). V gave up 2 bases and J gave up 7 bases; unmatched junction bases: 8. DNA of the CDR3: TGCGCCAGCAGTGAGCACAGGGGTTTTTGGAATGAGCAGTTCTTC. Its protein product is CASSEHRGFWNEQFF.

The rearrangement links TRBV4-1 to TRBJ2-5; 13 bases map to TRBD2. CDR1 is MGHRA and CDR2 is YSYEKL in the germline V gene. V lost 3 bases and J lost 0; bases outside the gene matches: 10. The CDR3 has 19 amino acids. The CDR3 coding sequence is TGCGCCAGCAGCCATCCCCGGGGACTAGCGGGAACGTACCAAGAGACCCAGTACTTC. It specifies CASSHPRGLAGTYQETQYF.